This T cell receptor beta chain stems from a study of CD8 T cells in Susac syndrome. Random hexamers served to reverse transcribe about 0.5 to 1 ug RNA. TCRdb itself ran the immunoSEQ multiplex PCR reads through MiXCR, one entry per CDR3 protein. There are approximately 120,000 distinct CDR3 sequences in the sample; approximately 90% occur only once, and roughly 0.25% lies in the top ten. V gave up 4 bases and J gave up 4 bases; unmatched junction bases: 6. The CDR3 is 16 amino acids. Germline CDR1 is LGHNA and CDR2 is YSLEER. Whole-study findings and limits: The study admitted that it had a relatively small number of individuals in its TCR sequencing and HLA analysis.

With respect to this clonotype: Its cognate antigen is unknown.

The V call is TRBV4-3, the J call TRBJ2-3, with 12 bases identical to TRBD2. The clonotype was recovered from a human donor with multiple sclerosis. Sample: CD8+ T cells from PBMCs. CDR3 sequence: CASSLLTSGSPDTQYF. The DNA for the CDR3 is TGCGCCAGCAGCCTCTTGACTAGCGGGAGCCCAGATACGCAGTATTTT.